One and the same sample provided the 22 T cell receptor beta chains below, sequenced in a study of blood T cell repertoires in COVID-19. TCRdb keeps only in-frame clones here, not all; method: immunoSEQ multiplex PCR. The table includes about 90,000 clones, 75% to 90% detected once. Input material: peripheral blood. These receptors were obtained from a woman in her seventies with acute or convalescent COVID-19.

V and J are TRBV4-1 and TRBJ1-6, with a weak D call TRBD1 (5 bases). Trimming left V 0 bases short and J 4 bases short, with 16 bases between. The CDR3 totals 18 residues. The germline V gene encodes CDR1 MGHRA and CDR2 YSYEKL. For the CDR3, the DNA is TGCGCCAGCAGCCAAGATCGACGGGGGATAGGGTATAATTCACCCCTCCACTTT. Translation: CASSQDRRGIGYNSPLHF.

The chain recombines TRBV5-1 with TRBJ1-1, with 7 bases matching TRBD1. V lost 1 base to trimming and J lost 5 bases; unmatched junction nucleotides: 8. The germline CDR1 and CDR2 sequences are SGHRS and YFSETQ. The length of the CDR3 is 15 residues. In nucleotides, the CDR3 is TGCGCCAGCAGCTTGATCTACAGGGGATATACTGAAGCTTTCTTT. Its protein is CASSLIYRGYTEAFF.

This chain links TRBV4-2 with TRBJ2-2; D gene ambiguous. This CDR3 contains 15 residues. V gave up 3 bases and J gave up 6 bases, with 14 bases separating them. Germline-derived CDR1 and CDR2 are LGHNA and YNFKEQ. The CDR3: CASSQETLPPGELFF. The CDR3, as DNA: TGTGCCAGCAGCCAGGAGACTTTACCTCCCGGGGAGCTGTTTTTT.

The chain has TRBV19 and TRBJ1-5; no clear D. The ends were cut back, 3 bases at V and 4 bases at J, with 13 bases in the middle. This CDR3 region has 15 residues. Germline V gene lookup returns CDR1 LNHDA and CDR2 SQIVND (reference sequence). The CDR3 region is CASSIPATGNQPQHF. Written as DNA, the CDR3 is TGTGCCAGTAGTATCCCCGCTACCGGGAATCAGCCCCAGCATTTT. Full variable domain (rest looked up from reference TRBV19 and TRBJ1-5): DGGITQSPKYLFRKEGQNVTLSCEQNLNHDAMYWYRQDPGQGLRLIYYSQIVNDFQKGDIAEGYSVSREKKESFPLTVTSAQKNPTAFYLCASSIPATGNQPQHFGDGTRLSIL.

The V call is TRBV12-3 or TRBV12-4, the J call TRBJ2-7; D is ambiguous. Trimming took off 9 bases at V and 2 bases at J, with 14 bases between the two ends. The CDR3 contains 13 residues. CDR3 sequence: CARYLRGAYEQYV. CDR3 nucleotides: TGTGCCAGATATTTGCGCGGCGCCTACGAGCAGTACGTC.

The V and J genes are TRBV5-1 and TRBJ1-4; D gene unclear. Looked up from germline, CDR1 is SGHRS and CDR2 is YFSETQ. V was shortened by 0 bases and J by 2 bases, with 17 bases between the two germline ends. This CDR3 spans 18 amino acids. The CDR3, as DNA: TGCGCCAGCAGCTTGGAGACCCTGATCAGGCCGACTAATGAAAAACTGTTTTTT. Residues: CASSLETLIRPTNEKLFF.

CDR3 nucleotides: TGTGCCAGCAGCCTTGGACAGGGCCTCGGTTCTTCCTACGAGCAGTACTTC. Its translation is CASSLGQGLGSSYEQYF. The chain carries TRBV4-2 and TRBJ2-7; TRBD1 matches at 8 bases. Germline CDR1 and CDR2: LGHNA and YNFKEQ. The CDR3 loop spans 17 amino acids. Trimming removed 4 bases from V and 1 base from J; junction bases left unmatched: 12.

The J gene is TRBJ1-6, the V gene TRBV30; 9 bases are shared with TRBD1. Germline lookup yields CDR1 GTSNPN and CDR2 SVGIG (reference sequence). V lost 7 bases, J lost 5 bases, and 9 bases stayed unmatched. The CDR3 is 15 residues long. The CDR3: CALLRDRADNSPLHF. The CDR3 region has the DNA TGTGCCTTACTCAGGGACAGGGCTGATAATTCACCCCTCCACTTT.

This sequence joins TRBV7-9 and TRBJ1-3; D is possibly TRBD1 (6 bases). Trimming took off 3 bases at V and 5 bases at J, with 14 bases between the two ends. The V gene's germline CDR1 is SEHNR and CDR2 FQNEAQ (reference sequence). CDR3 length: 15 residues. CDR3 in DNA: TGTGCCAGCAGCTTGTTTCTGGGGGCTAGAAACACCATATATTTT. Protein sequence: CASSLFLGARNTIYF.

The CDR3 DNA reads TGCGCCAGCAGCCCGGACAGGGGGTGGATCACCGGGGAGCTGTTTTTT. As protein: CASSPDRGWITGELFF. V and J are TRBV5-1 and TRBJ2-2; 10 nucleotides line up with TRBD1. The V gene end was trimmed by 4 bases and the J gene end by 4 bases; junction bases not matched to a gene: 7. Germline V gives CDR1 SGHRS, CDR2 YFSETQ. The length of the CDR3 is 16 residues.

The rearrangement links TRBV11-3 to TRBJ2-7; 7 bases map to TRBD1. Germline V gene lookup returns CDR1 SGHNT and CDR2 YENEEA. J was trimmed by 2 bases and V by 5 bases; bases with no gene match: 6. This CDR3 comprises 14 residues. The CDR3 sequence: CASSPGTAPYEQYF. The DNA for the CDR3 is TGTGCCAGCAGCCCCGGGACAGCGCCCTACGAGCAGTACTTC.

The chain links TRBV6-1 to TRBJ1-5, with D possibly matching TRBD1 (6 bases). The germline CDR1 and CDR2 sequences are MNHNS and SASEGT. Between the trimmed V and J ends, which lost 1 base and 0 bases, there was a span of 10 bases. The CDR3 is 16 residues long. CDR3 sequence: CASSEGAGASNQPQHF. In DNA, the CDR3 is TGTGCCAGCAGTGAAGGGGCAGGGGCTAGCAATCAGCCCCAGCATTTT.

This CDR3 is CASSSFGEGGNEKLFF. CDR3 coding DNA: TGTGCCAGCAGCTCATTCGGGGAGGGTGGGAATGAAAAACTGTTTTTT. The gene calls are TRBV4-2 and TRBJ1-4; D gene ambiguous. The germline V gene encodes CDR1 LGHNA and CDR2 YNFKEQ. V dropped 5 bases and J dropped 5 bases, with 18 bases sitting between them. This CDR3 contains 16 residues.

The chain links TRBV7-9 to TRBJ2-7; D perhaps matches TRBD1 (6 bases). Trimming removed 1 base at V and 7 bases at J, with 11 bases between. CDR3 size: 13 residues. CDR1 and CDR2 (germline): SEHNR, FQNEAQ (reference sequence). The CDR3 bases are TGTGCCAGCAGCTTAGGCAGCGGACAGGAGCAGTACGTC. The encoded protein is CASSLGSGQEQYV.

The chain carries TRBV7-9 and TRBJ1-2, with 7 bases fitting TRBD1. Germline V gene lookup returns CDR1 SEHNR and CDR2 FQNEAQ (reference sequence). The V and J ends lost 8 bases and 4 bases, in that order; junction bases with no gene match: 10. CDR3 length equals 14 residues. The CDR3 is CASGPEQGTYGYTF. CDR3 coding DNA: TGTGCCAGCGGTCCAGAACAGGGGACCTATGGCTACACCTTC.

A single count supports this clone. The chain carries TRBV7-2 and TRBJ2-5, with 7 bases fitting TRBD1. Germline V CDR1 and CDR2: SGHTA, FQGNSA. The ends lost 1 base at V and 5 bases at J; junction bases unmatched: 7. CDR3 length: 15 residues. CDR3 loop: CASSLGRTGQETQYF. As DNA, the CDR3 is TGTGCCAGCAGCTTAGGTAGGACAGGCCAGGAGACCCAGTACTTC.

The chain employs TRBV28 and TRBJ1-2; D uncertain. The V end lost 10 bases, the J end lost 4 bases, and 13 bases lay between the germline ends. The CDR3 has 12 amino acids. Germline CDR1 MDHEN, CDR2 SYDVKM. CDR3 nucleotide sequence: TGTGCCACCGGTCCTTATGGCTATGGCTACACCTTC. Translating it yields CATGPYGYGYTF.

This chain connects TRBV5-1 to TRBJ2-1, with no clear D. The CDR3 has 14 amino acids. From germline, CDR1 is SGHRS and CDR2 YFSETQ. Trimming pared 5 bases from V and 0 bases from J, leaving 9 bases between. CDR3 nucleotide sequence: TGCGCCAGCAGTAGTATGAGCTCCTACAATGAGCAGTTCTTC. As protein: CASSSMSSYNEQFF. Based on the CDR3 plus reference TRBV5-1 and TRBJ2-1, the full variable domain is KAGVTQTPRYLIKTRGQQVTLSCSPISGHRSVSWYQQTPGQGLQFLFEYFSETQRNKGNFPGRFSGRQFSNSRSEMNVSTLELGDSALYLCASSSMSSYNEQFFGPGTRLTVL.

This chain connects TRBV28 to TRBJ1-4; a possible D gene is TRBD1 (6 bases). CDR1 is MDHEN, CDR2 SYDVKM, per germline. Trimming pared 6 bases from V and 8 bases from J, leaving 10 bases between. The CDR3 is 12 residues long. The CDR3 loop reads CASSLTGEKLFF. The CDR3 bases are TGTGCCAGCAGCTTGACAGGCGAAAAACTGTTTTTT.

The rearrangement uses TRBV6-1 and TRBJ1-5; D is perhaps TRBD1 (5 bases). The CDR3 is 16 residues long. V was pared by 0 bases and J by 2 bases, with 11 bases between. The germline CDR1 and CDR2 sequences are MNHNS and SASEGT. CDR3 sequence: CASSEALGVGNQPQHF. CDR3 DNA: TGTGCCAGCAGTGAAGCGCTAGGGGTTGGCAATCAGCCCCAGCATTTT.

This chain's CDR3 is CASSQDYGSDYEQYF. The CDR3 DNA sequence: TGTGCCAGCAGCCAAGATTACGGGAGTGATTACGAGCAGTACTTC. This chain joins TRBV4-2 and TRBJ2-7, with D possibly TRBD2 on 6 matching bases. The CDR3 extends over 15 amino acids. Trimming cost V 0 bases and J 4 bases, with 13 bases left between them. Germline V gives CDR1 LGHNA, CDR2 YNFKEQ.

Here the CDR3 reads CASSFNVPTGETQYF. In DNA, the CDR3 is TGCGCCAGCAGCTTTAACGTCCCGACGGGAGAGACCCAGTACTTC. The chain carries TRBV5-1 and TRBJ2-5; D is undetermined. CDR3 length: 15 amino acids. Germline CDR1 and CDR2: SGHRS and YFSETQ. Trimming took off 2 bases at V and 4 bases at J, with 15 bases between the two ends.